A single sample gave rise to the 4 T cell receptor beta chains below, sequenced in a study of somatic mutations in cytotoxic T cells in rheumatoid arthritis. Profiled with immunoSEQ multiplex PCR; TCRdb holds only in-frame clones, not every one. The sample contains tens of thousands of clones, approximately 85% of which appear only once. Sequenced input: CD8+ T cells sorted from blood. These receptors came from an adult with rheumatoid arthritis.

The chain links TRBV4-1 to TRBJ1-2; perhaps TRBD1 as D (5 bases). This CDR3 is built from 16 residues. From germline, CDR1 is MGHRA and CDR2 YSYEKL. V lost 0 bases and J 4 bases, leaving 15 bases between the germline ends. CDR3 nucleotide sequence: TGCGCCAGCAGCCAAGAATTGTATGACGGGGGCTATGGCTACACCTTC. This encodes CASSQELYDGGYGYTF.

The chain joins TRBV7-9 to TRBJ2-1; no definite D call. Trimming stripped 5 bases from V and 4 bases from J, with 15 bases between. From germline, CDR1 is SEHNR and CDR2 FQNEAQ (reference sequence). The length of the CDR3 is 15 residues. In nucleotides, the CDR3 is TGTGCCAGCAGCCCTGGGTCAGCCCCGTACAATGAGCAGTTCTTC. Translation: CASSPGSAPYNEQFF.

The genes are TRBV2 and TRBJ2-7; D is uncertain. This CDR3 region has 13 residues. CDR1 SNHLY and CDR2 FYNNEI come from the germline V gene. The V end was cut by 2 bases, the J end by 3 bases, with 8 bases between. In DNA, the CDR3 is TGTGCCAGCAGTGAATGGCAGGACTACGAGCAGTACTTC. Protein product: CASSEWQDYEQYF.

The rearrangement uses TRBV28 and TRBJ1-1; 7 bases fit TRBD1. The J segment lost 4 bases and the V segment lost 1 base, leaving 6 bases of the junction unmatched. The germline gives CDR1 MDHEN, CDR2 SYDVKM. This CDR3 has 15 amino acids. CDR3 nucleotides: TGTGCCAGCAGTTTATCAAGGACAGGTGGCACTGAAGCTTTCTTT. Translating gives CASSLSRTGGTEAFF.